The 5 T cell receptor beta chains given below trace back to one sample, sequenced in a study of cytomegalovirus exposure and HLA in healthy donors. The PCR used 60 Vbeta and 13 Jbeta primers. Here immunoSEQ multiplex PCR was the method, and the copy in TCRdb shows in-frame clones only, minus some. Here the sample spans more than 85,000 clones, 69% being singletons. What was sequenced was PBMCs. These TCRs come from a woman aged 70-85 years in good health and CMV-seropositive.

This clone was detected a few times. The gene calls are TRBV6-5 and TRBJ1-5; D is unclear. The length of the CDR3 is 15 residues. Trimming removed 8 bases from V and 1 base from J, with 15 bases in between. Germline values: CDR1 MNHEY, CDR2 SVGAGI. In DNA form, the CDR3 reads TGTGCCAGCCTGCCCTCAGTTACAAGCAATCAGCCCCAGCATTTT. It yields the protein CASLPSVTSNQPQHF.

As to this clone: The sample has other DNA sequences that encode this CDR3 too. This rearrangement joins TRBV25-1 to TRBJ1-6; a possible D gene is TRBD1 (6 bases). Germline V gene lookup returns CDR1 MGHDK and CDR2 SYGVNS. CDR3 length: 13 residues. Trimming took 6 bases from V and 7 from J, leaving 10 bases between them. The CDR3 loop is CASRGQGNSPLHF. The CDR3 coding sequence is TGTGCCAGCAGGGGACAAGGCAATTCACCCCTCCACTTT. Filled out from reference TRBV25-1 and TRBJ1-6, the complete variable domain reads EADIYQTPRYLVIGTGKKITLECSQTMGHDKMYWYQQDPGMELHLIHYSYGVNSTEKGDLSSESTVSRIRTEHFPLTLESARPSHTSQYLCASRGQGNSPLHFGNGTRLTVT.

The sample holds many counts of this clone. The chain carries TRBV2 and TRBJ2-2; 10 nucleotides match TRBD1. The CDR3 totals 15 residues. The trim removed 5 bases at V and 6 bases at J, leaving 6 bases unmatched. CDR1 SNHLY and CDR2 FYNNEI come from the germline V gene. The CDR3 here is CASSPWDRGSGELFF. CDR3 sequence (DNA): TGTGCCAGCAGTCCCTGGGACAGGGGCTCCGGGGAGCTGTTTTTT.

This clone showed up just once. V is TRBV19 and J is TRBJ2-1; D perhaps matches TRBD2 (6 bases). CDR3 length: 14 amino acids. Trimming pared 3 bases from V and 5 bases from J, leaving 11 bases between. Germline V CDR1 and CDR2: LNHDA, SQIVND (reference sequence). CDR3 sequence reads: CASSISGGNNEQFF. DNA for the CDR3: TGTGCCAGTAGTATCTCTGGCGGGAACAATGAGCAGTTCTTC.

The chain carries TRBV27 and TRBJ2-7; TRBD1 agrees at 9 bases. CDR3 length: 15 amino acids. The V gene's germline CDR1 is MNHEY and CDR2 SMNVEV (reference sequence). The trim removed 6 bases at V and 0 bases at J, leaving 6 bases unmatched. Written as DNA, the CDR3 is TGTGCCAGCAGCCTGGGGACAGGGAGCTCCTACGAGCAGTACTTC. Its translation: CASSLGTGSSYEQYF.